These 2 T cell receptor beta chains were sequenced from one sample in a study of control samples from healthy donors and cancer patients (dated by TCRdb to the early 2020s). The protocol used for the library was the immunoSEQ multiplex PCR assay. TCRdb provides this immuneACCESS table in a form limited to in-frame rearrangements. Some clones are lacking; in checked studies, under half of them reflect an unresolved V gene, and why the rest are absent is not known. The sample includes roughly 130,000 clones, with 85% to 95% observed a single time. The biggest ten clones account for about 1.5% of the sample. Source material: PBMCs. The receptors stem from a man aged 50-60 years with head and neck cancer.

In nucleotides, the CDR3 is TGTGCCAGCAGCTTGGTTTTCAGGGGAACTGAAGCTTTCTTT. Its translation: CASSLVFRGTEAFF. The gene calls are TRBV28 and TRBJ1-1; D is perhaps TRBD1 (6 bases). The germline V and J ends were trimmed by 6 bases and 5 bases, with 16 bases remaining between them. The CDR3 totals 14 residues. Germline lookup yields CDR1 MDHEN and CDR2 SYDVKM.

The chain uses TRBV28 and TRBJ2-1; D may match TRBD1 or TRBD2 (5 bases each). The V end lost 6 bases, the J end lost 9 bases, and 15 bases lay between the germline ends. The length of the CDR3 is 13 residues. The V gene's germline CDR1 is MDHEN and CDR2 SYDVKM. This chain's CDR3 is CASRDFRVGEQFF. The CDR3 DNA sequence: TGTGCCAGCAGGGACTTCAGGGTAGGTGAGCAGTTCTTC. Full variable domain (outside the CDR3, taken from reference TRBV28 and TRBJ2-1): DVKVTQSSRYLVKRTGEKVFLECVQDMDHENMFWYRQDPGLGLRLIYFSYDVKMKEKGDIPEGYSVSREKKERFSLILESASTNQTSMYLCASRDFRVGEQFFGPGTRLTVL.